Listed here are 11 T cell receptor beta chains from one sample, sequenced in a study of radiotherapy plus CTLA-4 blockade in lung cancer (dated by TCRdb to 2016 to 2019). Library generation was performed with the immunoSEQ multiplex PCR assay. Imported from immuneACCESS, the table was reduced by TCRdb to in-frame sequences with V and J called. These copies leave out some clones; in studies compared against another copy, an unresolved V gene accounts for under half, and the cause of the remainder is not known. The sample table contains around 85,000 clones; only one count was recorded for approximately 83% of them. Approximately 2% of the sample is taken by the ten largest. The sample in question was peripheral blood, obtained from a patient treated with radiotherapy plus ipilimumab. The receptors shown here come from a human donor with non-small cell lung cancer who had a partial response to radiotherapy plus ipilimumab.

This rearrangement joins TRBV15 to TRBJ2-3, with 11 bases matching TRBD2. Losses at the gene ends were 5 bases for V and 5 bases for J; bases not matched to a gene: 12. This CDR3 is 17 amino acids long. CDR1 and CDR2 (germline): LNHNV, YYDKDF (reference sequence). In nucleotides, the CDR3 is TGTGCCACCAGCTCAGGGCGGCTAGCGGGAGGAATAGATACGCAGTATTTT. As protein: CATSSGRLAGGIDTQYF.

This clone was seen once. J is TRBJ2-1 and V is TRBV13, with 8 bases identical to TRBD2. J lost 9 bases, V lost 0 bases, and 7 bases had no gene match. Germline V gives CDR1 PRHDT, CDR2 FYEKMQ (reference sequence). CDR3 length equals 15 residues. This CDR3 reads CASSLGGLVRVEQFF. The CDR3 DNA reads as TGTGCCAGCAGCTTAGGGGGACTAGTCAGGGTTGAGCAGTTCTTC. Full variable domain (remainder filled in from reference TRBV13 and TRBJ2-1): AAGVIQSPRHLIKEKRETATLKCYPIPRHDTVYWYQQGPGQDPQFLISFYEKMQSDKGSIPDRFSAQQFSDYHSELNMSSLELGDSALYFCASSLGGLVRVEQFFGPGTRLTVL.

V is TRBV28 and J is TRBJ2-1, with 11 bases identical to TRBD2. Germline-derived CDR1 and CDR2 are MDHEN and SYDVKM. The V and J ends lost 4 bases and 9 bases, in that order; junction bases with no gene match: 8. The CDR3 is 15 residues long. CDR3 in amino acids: CASSWVAGGLGEQFF. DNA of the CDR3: TGTGCCAGCAGTTGGGTAGCGGGAGGGCTAGGTGAGCAGTTCTTC.

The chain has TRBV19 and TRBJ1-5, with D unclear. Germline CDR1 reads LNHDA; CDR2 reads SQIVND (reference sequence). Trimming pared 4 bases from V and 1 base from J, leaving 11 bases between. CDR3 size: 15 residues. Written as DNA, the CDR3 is TGTGCCAGTAGTACCCGGTTGGGCAGCAATCAGCCCCAGCATTTT. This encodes CASSTRLGSNQPQHF.

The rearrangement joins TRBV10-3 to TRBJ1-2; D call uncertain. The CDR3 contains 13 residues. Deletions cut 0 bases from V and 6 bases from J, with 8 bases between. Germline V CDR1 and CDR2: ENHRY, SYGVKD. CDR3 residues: CAISESREDGYTF. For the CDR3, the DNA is TGTGCCATCAGTGAGTCGCGGGAAGATGGCTACACCTTC.

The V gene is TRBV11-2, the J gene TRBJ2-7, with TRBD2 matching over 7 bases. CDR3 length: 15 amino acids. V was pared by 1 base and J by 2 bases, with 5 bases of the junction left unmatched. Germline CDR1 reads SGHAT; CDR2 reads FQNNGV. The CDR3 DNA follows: TGTGCCAGCAGCTTAGGGCTAGCGGAAACCTACGAGCAGTACTTC. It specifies CASSLGLAETYEQYF.

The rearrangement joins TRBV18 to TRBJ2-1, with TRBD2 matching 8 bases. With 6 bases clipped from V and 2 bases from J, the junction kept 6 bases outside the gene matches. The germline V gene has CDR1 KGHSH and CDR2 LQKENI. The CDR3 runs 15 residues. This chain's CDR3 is CASSPLAGPYNEQFF. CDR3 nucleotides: TGTGCCAGCTCCCCCCTAGCGGGCCCCTACAATGAGCAGTTCTTC.

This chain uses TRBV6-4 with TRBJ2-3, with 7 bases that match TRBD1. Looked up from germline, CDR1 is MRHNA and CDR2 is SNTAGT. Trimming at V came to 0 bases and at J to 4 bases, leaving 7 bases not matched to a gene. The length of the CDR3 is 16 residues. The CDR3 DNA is TGTGCCAGCAGTGACTCGAGTGACAGGGCAGCAGATACGCAGTATTTT. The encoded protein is CASSDSSDRAADTQYF.

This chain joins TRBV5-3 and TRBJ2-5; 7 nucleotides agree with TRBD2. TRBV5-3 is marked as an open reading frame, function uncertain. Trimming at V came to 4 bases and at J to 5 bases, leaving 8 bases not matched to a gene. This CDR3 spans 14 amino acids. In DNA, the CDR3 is TGTGCCAGAAGCCTGAGGGGAGGGATGGAGACCCAGTACTTC. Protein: CARSLRGGMETQYF.

CDR3 in amino acids: CASRTGDEQFF. The DNA for the CDR3 is TGTGCCAGCCGGACAGGGGATGAGCAGTTCTTC. This chain joins TRBV6-6 and TRBJ2-1; TRBD1 aligns across 9 bases. The germline V gene encodes CDR1 MNHNY and CDR2 SVGAGI (reference sequence). The CDR3 is 11 residues long. The trim removed 8 bases at V and 8 bases at J, leaving 1 base unmatched.

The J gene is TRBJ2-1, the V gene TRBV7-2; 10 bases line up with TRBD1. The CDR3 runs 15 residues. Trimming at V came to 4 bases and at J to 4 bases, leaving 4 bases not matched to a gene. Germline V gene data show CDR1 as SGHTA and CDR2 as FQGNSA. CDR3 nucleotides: TGTGCCAGCAGCTCTAGGACAGGGGGTTACAATGAGCAGTTCTTC. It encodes CASSSRTGGYNEQFF.